One sample yielded the 19 T cell receptor beta chains listed below, sequenced in a study of regulatory T cells in long-lasting Graves disease. PBMCs were the source of the RNA used for TCR sequencing. TCRdb redid the calling of the reads with MiXCR, one entry per CDR3 protein. The table shows about 840 distinct CDR3 sequences, with 85% to 90% occurring only once. This material consisted of peripheral blood mononuclear cells (PBMCs), taken with antithyroid drug treatment, in newly diagnosed or persistent Graves disease (not recorded which). These receptors were taken from a woman between 18 and 29 years old with Graves disease.

The J gene is TRBJ1-5, the V gene TRBV7-3; D ambiguous. Trimming cost V 2 bases and J 7 bases, with 9 bases left between them. Germline V lookup: CDR1 SGHTA, CDR2 FQGTGA. The CDR3 is made up of 13 amino acids. The CDR3 is CASSLDREQPQHF. CDR3 DNA: TGTGCCAGCAGCTTAGATCGGGAACAGCCCCAGCATTTT.

This clonotype appeared a few times. This chain links TRBV20-1 with TRBJ2-1; D uncertain. Germline V gene sequence: CDR1 DFQATT, CDR2 SNEGSKA (reference sequence). V shed 0 bases and J shed 1 base, with 19 bases lying between them. The CDR3 runs 18 residues. The CDR3 loop is CSARDYLTKTDSYNEQFF. The DNA for the CDR3 is TGCAGTGCTAGAGACTACCTCACTAAAACCGATTCCTACAATGAGCAGTTCTTC.

This rearrangement joins TRBV4-1 to TRBJ1-1; D unclear. V lost 1 base and J lost 0, with 9 bases in between. The CDR3 is made up of 15 amino acids. The germline gives CDR1 MGHRA, CDR2 YSYEKL. CDR3 nucleotides: TGCGCCAGCAGCCAAGGGATGACACTGAACACTGAAGCTTTCTTT. The encoded protein is CASSQGMTLNTEAFF.

This sequence joins TRBV15 and TRBJ2-7; 13 bases are a match to TRBD2. Germline values: CDR1 LNHNV, CDR2 YYDKDF (reference sequence). This CDR3 is built from 19 residues. The ends lost 2 bases at V and 3 bases at J; junction bases unmatched: 13. The CDR3: CATSRFWTSGSSRNYEQYF. The CDR3 DNA reads as TGTGCCACCAGCAGATTTTGGACTAGCGGGAGTTCACGGAACTACGAGCAGTACTTC.

The V call is TRBV18, the J call TRBJ2-5; 7 bases are shared with TRBD1. The CDR3 is 17 amino acids. After removal of 0 bases from V and 0 bases from J, the junction contained 7 bases not matched to a gene. CDR1 and CDR2 from the germline V gene are KGHSH and LQKENI. CDR3 DNA sequence: TGTGCCAGCTCACCACCCCCGGGACAGCAGTACCAAGAGACCCAGTACTTC. Its protein product is CASSPPPGQQYQETQYF.

The chain recombines TRBV4-1 with TRBJ1-6; D is possibly TRBD1 (5 bases). The CDR3 runs 17 residues. In germline, CDR1 is MGHRA, CDR2 YSYEKL. V was cut by 2 bases and J by 3 bases, with 14 bases left in between. Written as DNA, the CDR3 is TGCGCCAGCAGCCAAAGGGTCGGGACCTACTATAATTCACCCCTCCACTTT. As protein: CASSQRVGTYYNSPLHF.

This chain joins TRBV6-5 and TRBJ2-1; perhaps TRBD1 as D (5 bases). The CDR3 extends over 16 amino acids. V shed 0 bases and J shed 4 bases, with 13 bases lying between them. Germline loops: CDR1 MNHEY, CDR2 SVGAGI. CDR3 protein: CASSYSVLQGYNEQFF. The DNA for the CDR3 is TGTGCCAGCAGTTACTCCGTTCTCCAGGGATACAATGAGCAGTTCTTC.

The chain employs TRBV6-1 and TRBJ1-2; 7 bases map to TRBD1. Germline V gives CDR1 MNHNS, CDR2 SASEGT. V gave up 2 bases and J gave up 2 bases; unmatched junction bases: 8. This CDR3 contains 16 residues. CDR3 sequence reads: CASSELPGTDNYGYTF. CDR3 in DNA: TGTGCCAGCAGTGAACTCCCCGGGACAGACAACTATGGCTACACCTTC.

This chain joins TRBV6-5 and TRBJ1-6; D may be TRBD1 (5 bases). Germline CDR1 MNHEY, CDR2 SVGAGI. The V end lost 5 bases, the J end lost 8 bases, and 10 bases lay between the germline ends. CDR3 length: 13 residues. CDR3 protein: CASSNPGYSPLHF. CDR3 nucleotides: TGTGCCAGCAGTAATCCAGGGTATTCACCCCTCCACTTT.

The chain links TRBV20-1 to TRBJ1-5; 8 nucleotides line up with TRBD1. J gave up 7 bases and V 4 bases, and 12 bases lay outside the gene matches. From germline, CDR1 is DFQATT and CDR2 SNEGSKA (reference sequence). The CDR3 has 15 amino acids. The DNA of the CDR3 is TGCAGTGCTAAGCCATCCAGGGGGCCGAGGCAGCCCCAGCATTTT. This encodes CSAKPSRGPRQPQHF.

The V gene is TRBV5-6, the J gene TRBJ1-2; D call uncertain. This CDR3 has 12 residues. Germline V gives CDR1 SGHDT, CDR2 YYEEEE. V was cut by 3 bases and J by 9 bases, with 12 bases left in between. This CDR3 reads CASSSMTRSYTF. CDR3 in DNA: TGTGCCAGCAGCTCTATGACCAGAAGCTACACCTTC. Full variable domain (rest looked up from reference TRBV5-6 and TRBJ1-2): DAGVTQSPTHLIKTRGQQVTLRCSPKSGHDTVSWYQQALGQGPQFIFQYYEEEERQRGNFPDRFSGHQFPNYSSELNVNALLLGDSALYLCASSSMTRSYTFGSGTRLTVV.

This clonotype occurred a few times. The genes are TRBV4-1 and TRBJ2-7, with 7 nucleotides matching TRBD2. Germline values: CDR1 MGHRA, CDR2 YSYEKL. The trim removed 0 bases at V and 2 bases at J, leaving 7 bases unmatched. CDR3 length: 16 amino acids. CDR3 coding DNA: TGCGCCAGCAGCCAAGAAATAGCGGGCTATACCTACGAGCAGTACTTC. Its protein is CASSQEIAGYTYEQYF.

This clonotype showed up just a few times. The V and J genes are TRBV29-1 and TRBJ2-7; 10 positions match TRBD1. Trimming took 6 bases from V and 11 from J; bases not matched to a gene: 13. In germline, CDR1 is SQVTM, CDR2 ANQGSEA. There are 13 residues in the CDR3. The CDR3, as DNA: TGCAGCGTCCTGACAGGGGGCGAATACTTGGAGTACTTC. This gives the protein CSVLTGGEYLEYF.

The chain carries TRBV28 and TRBJ2-1; D is undetermined. Germline V gene sequence: CDR1 MDHEN, CDR2 SYDVKM. The CDR3 spans 15 residues. Trimming left V 8 bases short and J 0 bases short, with 14 bases between. The CDR3 loop reads CASGVARSSYNEQFF. CDR3 DNA sequence: TGTGCCAGCGGCGTTGCCAGGAGCTCCTACAATGAGCAGTTCTTC.

The chain has TRBV27 and TRBJ2-7, with D hard to call. Trimming took 5 bases from V and 2 from J, leaving 19 bases between them. This CDR3 contains 16 residues. Germline CDR1 reads MNHEY; CDR2 reads SMNVEV (reference sequence). CDR3 in amino acids: CASSPFSAPLAYEQYF. CDR3 bases: TGTGCCAGCAGTCCCTTCTCGGCACCCCTAGCCTACGAGCAGTACTTC.

The rearrangement uses TRBV7-9 and TRBJ2-7, with 9 bases lining up with TRBD1. The CDR3 runs to 13 residues. V shed 5 bases, J shed 3 bases, and the junction held 2 bases outside the gene matches. CDR1 is SEHNR and CDR2 is FQNEAQ in the germline V gene (reference sequence). CDR3 sequence reads: CASSETGGYEQYF. The CDR3 coding sequence is TGTGCCAGCAGCGAGACAGGGGGCTACGAGCAGTACTTC.

The chain couples TRBV5-1 to TRBJ2-1; D remains ambiguous. V was pared by 1 base and J by 8 bases, with 7 bases between. Germline V gene lookup returns CDR1 SGHRS and CDR2 YFSETQ. This CDR3 comprises 12 residues. CDR3 in amino acids: CASSLYRDEQFF. The DNA of the CDR3 is TGCGCCAGCAGCTTGTACCGGGATGAGCAGTTCTTC.

The genes are TRBV4-1 and TRBJ2-3, with 10 positions matching TRBD2. V was clipped by 0 bases and J by 6 bases; unmatched bases: 6. This CDR3 comprises 16 residues. Per the germline V gene, CDR1 is MGHRA and CDR2 is YSYEKL. DNA of the CDR3: TGCGCCAGCAGCCAAGAGGCCACTAGCGGGATGGATACGCAGTATTTT. It translates to CASSQEATSGMDTQYF.

CDR3 nucleotide sequence: TGTGCCAGCAGTTATGCGGTCGAGCAGTACTTC. Protein product: CASSYAVEQYF. The chain recombines TRBV6-2 or TRBV6-3 with TRBJ2-7, with D unresolved. V was shortened by 3 bases and J by 6 bases, with 6 bases between the two germline ends. The CDR3 spans 11 residues. From germline, CDR1 is MNHEY and CDR2 SVGEGT.